This TCR beta chain was obtained from a study of beta chain features in type 1 diabetes. Findings and limits, study-wide: In every one of the four CD4+ subsets, TCRB CDR3s were moderately but significantly shorter in Type 1 diabetes patients.

Purity of each sorted population was above 95%. Expressed TCRB transcripts got sequenced, as all isolated RNA was reverse transcribed. Samples of naive, central memory and regulatory T cells yielded a mean of about 3.5 million reads. TCRdb keeps only in-frame clones here, not all; method: immunoSEQ multiplex PCR. This sample has a few hundred thousand clones; roughly 16% occur once, and the top ten carry 0.065% to 0.095%. This clone was observed a handful of times. Its specificity is not known. Germline V gene data show CDR1 as GTSNPN and CDR2 as SVGIG (reference sequence). The CDR3 covers 15 residues. V was pared by 1 base and J by 0 bases, with 1 base of the junction left unmatched.

The sample consisted of naive CD4+ T cells from blood. The chain joins TRBV30 to TRBJ2-3, with TRBD2 identical over 10 bases. The TCR comes from a man under 40 with type 1 diabetes. CDR3 nucleotides: TGTGCCTGGAGTGAACTAGCGGGAAGCACAGATACGCAGTATTTT. This codes for CAWSELAGSTDTQYF.